These 17 T cell receptor beta chains were all obtained from the same sample, sequenced in a study of T cell responses to AZD1222 COVID-19 vaccine. Some clones are missing from TCRdb's copy, which holds only in-frame ones; the method was immunoSEQ multiplex PCR. The sample records around 150,000 clones, under 95% being singletons. The sample here was peripheral blood, taken 28 days after the second AZD1222 dose. Receptors originate from an adult who received the AZD1222 COVID-19 vaccine.

This chain connects TRBV5-4 to TRBJ1-1, with D unclear. Between the trimmed V and J ends, which lost 5 bases and 2 bases, there was a span of 4 bases. The CDR3 runs 11 residues. CDR1 is SGHNT and CDR2 is YYREEE in the germline V gene (reference sequence). The DNA for the CDR3 is TGTGCCAGCAGTAGAAACACTGAAGCTTTCTTT. Translating it yields CASSRNTEAFF.

The chain uses TRBV5-6 and TRBJ1-3; perhaps TRBD1 as D (5 bases). The V gene lost 0 bases and the J gene lost 1 base, with 14 bases spanning the gap. The CDR3 totals 17 residues. The V gene's germline CDR1 is SGHDT and CDR2 YYEEEE. CDR3 nucleotide sequence: TGTGCCAGCAGCTTGGTTGGCAGGGCCGGATCTGGAAACACCATATATTTT. Its protein product is CASSLVGRAGSGNTIYF.

The chain uses TRBV12-5 and TRBJ1-2, with unresolved D. Germline CDR1 and CDR2: LGHNT and FRNRAP. This CDR3 spans 15 amino acids. The germline V and J ends were trimmed by 4 bases and 4 bases, with 16 bases remaining between them. CDR3 in DNA: TGTGCTAGTGGTTCCCGACCCATCCCGGGCTATGGCTACACCTTC. Protein sequence: CASGSRPIPGYGYTF.

J is TRBJ2-2 and V is TRBV5-4; D gene ambiguous. Trimming shortened V by 0 bases and J by 4 bases, and 13 bases separated the two germline ends. Germline loops: CDR1 SGHNT, CDR2 YYREEE (reference sequence). The CDR3 is 16 residues long. CDR3 loop: CASSLVAATGTGELFF. In nucleotides, the CDR3 is TGTGCCAGCAGCTTGGTGGCGGCTACGGGCACCGGGGAGCTGTTTTTT.

V gene TRBV15 combines with J gene TRBJ1-3; D is uncertain. Germline V lookup: CDR1 LNHNV, CDR2 YYDKDF (reference sequence). With 0 bases removed from V and 0 bases from J, the gap between germline ends came to 12 bases. The CDR3 is 17 amino acids. CDR3 loop: CATSRDWPQSSGNTIYF. The CDR3 DNA sequence: TGTGCCACCAGCAGAGATTGGCCCCAGAGCTCTGGAAACACCATATATTTT.

This clone turned up a few times. This chain joins TRBV19 and TRBJ1-2, with unresolved D. The germline gives CDR1 LNHDA, CDR2 SQIVND (reference sequence). Trimming left V 10 bases short and J 8 bases short, with 14 bases between. This CDR3 has 11 amino acids. CDR3: CATRKEEGYTF. CDR3 DNA: TGTGCCACCAGAAAGGAGGAAGGCTACACCTTC.

The chain employs TRBV10-2 and TRBJ1-4; tentatively, D is TRBD1 (5 bases). Trimming cost V 8 bases and J 0 bases, with 13 bases left between them. The CDR3 sequence is 15 residues long. Germline-derived CDR1 and CDR2 are WSHSY and SAAADI. The CDR3 DNA reads as TGCGCCAGCCAGGACGTGGGGGCAACTAATGAAAAACTGTTTTTT. Residues: CASQDVGATNEKLFF.

The chain uses TRBV9 and TRBJ1-1; 7 bases line up with TRBD1. Per the germline V gene, CDR1 is SGDLS and CDR2 is YYNGEE. V lost 4 bases to trimming and J lost 0 bases; unmatched junction nucleotides: 15. This CDR3 is built from 18 residues. The CDR3 here is CASSQYGGGGGVNTEAFF. The DNA for the CDR3 is TGTGCCAGCAGCCAGTATGGAGGAGGGGGCGGGGTGAACACTGAAGCTTTCTTT.

This chain connects TRBV19 to TRBJ1-5; 7 nucleotides align to TRBD1. The CDR3 length is 15 residues. V was pared by 6 bases and J by 2 bases, with 7 bases of the junction left unmatched. The germline V gene encodes CDR1 LNHDA and CDR2 SQIVND (reference sequence). In nucleotides, the CDR3 is TGTGCCAGTAGAAAGGACAGGACGGGCAATCAGCCCCAGCATTTT. Protein: CASRKDRTGNQPQHF.

The chain joins TRBV15 to TRBJ2-3; TRBD2 is a possible D gene (6 bases). Germline V CDR1 and CDR2: LNHNV, YYDKDF (reference sequence). CDR3 length: 14 residues. V lost 8 bases and J 0 bases, leaving 12 bases between the germline ends. The CDR3: CATADSGSTDTQYF. CDR3 DNA sequence: TGTGCCACCGCGGATAGCGGTAGCACAGATACGCAGTATTTT.

Note on this clone: This CDR3 is also generated by other DNA sequences in the sample. The V gene is TRBV5-1, the J gene TRBJ2-5; D ambiguous. The CDR3 totals 12 residues. Germline CDR1 SGHRS, CDR2 YFSETQ. Trimming removed 0 bases at V and 4 bases at J, with 4 bases between. CDR3 coding DNA: TGCGCCAGCAGCTTGGTGGGAGAGACCCAGTACTTC. Translated: CASSLVGETQYF.

A single count supports this clone. The chain is built from TRBV6-5 and TRBJ1-1; D is undetermined. The germline V gene encodes CDR1 MNHEY and CDR2 SVGAGI. V was pared by 8 bases and J by 6 bases, with 13 bases between. The CDR3 runs 12 residues. The DNA of the CDR3 is TGTGCCAGCGGGTCCCGGACGGCTGAAGCTTTCTTT. Its protein is CASGSRTAEAFF.

The rearrangement joins TRBV20-1 to TRBJ1-6, with D possibly matching TRBD1 (5 bases). The CDR3 totals 11 residues. V was trimmed by 7 bases and J by 6 bases, leaving 7 bases between them. Germline CDR1 DFQATT, CDR2 SNEGSKA (reference sequence). The CDR3 here is CSVGGNSPLHF. CDR3 coding DNA: TGCAGTGTTGGGGGTAATTCACCCCTCCACTTT.

The chain has TRBV5-1 and TRBJ2-2, with TRBD1 matching over 11 bases. V lost 4 bases, J lost 5 bases, and 7 bases stayed unmatched. The CDR3 covers 16 residues. Germline CDR1 is SGHRS and CDR2 is YFSETQ. CDR3 DNA sequence: TGCGCCAGCAGCGGAGGACAGGGGGCGAGAACCGGGGAGCTGTTTTTT. Translation: CASSGGQGARTGELFF. The full variable domain, its missing parts supplied by reference TRBV5-1 and TRBJ2-2, is KAGVTQTPRYLIKTRGQQVTLSCSPISGHRSVSWYQQTPGQGLQFLFEYFSETQRNKGNFPGRFSGRQFSNSRSEMNVSTLELGDSALYLCASSGGQGARTGELFFGEGSRLTVL.

The genes are TRBV12-3 or TRBV12-4 and TRBJ2-7; D gene uncertain. Between the trimmed V and J ends, which lost 0 bases and 7 bases, there was a span of 4 bases. The CDR3 is 11 amino acids. The CDR3 loop reads CASSLAREQYF. CDR3 DNA sequence: TGTGCCAGCAGTTTAGCGCGGGAGCAGTACTTC.

This clone was recorded once. The chain links TRBV6-5 to TRBJ1-2, with TRBD1 as a possible D gene (5 bases). Germline V gene data show CDR1 as MNHEY and CDR2 as SVGAGI. The ends were cut back, 0 bases at V and 7 bases at J, with 12 bases in the middle. The CDR3 length is 14 residues. CDR3 in amino acids: CASSYSEGWGGYTF. CDR3 sequence (DNA): TGTGCCAGCAGTTACTCGGAGGGGTGGGGTGGCTACACCTTC.

The rearrangement joins TRBV5-1 to TRBJ2-1, with TRBD1 identical over 9 bases. Per germline, CDR1 SGHRS and CDR2 YFSETQ. The CDR3 length is 16 residues. Losses at the gene ends were 7 bases for V and 3 bases for J; bases not matched to a gene: 11. The CDR3 sequence: CASVRTGDFLYNEQFF. In DNA, the CDR3 is TGCGCCAGCGTGAGGACAGGGGACTTTCTCTACAATGAGCAGTTCTTC.